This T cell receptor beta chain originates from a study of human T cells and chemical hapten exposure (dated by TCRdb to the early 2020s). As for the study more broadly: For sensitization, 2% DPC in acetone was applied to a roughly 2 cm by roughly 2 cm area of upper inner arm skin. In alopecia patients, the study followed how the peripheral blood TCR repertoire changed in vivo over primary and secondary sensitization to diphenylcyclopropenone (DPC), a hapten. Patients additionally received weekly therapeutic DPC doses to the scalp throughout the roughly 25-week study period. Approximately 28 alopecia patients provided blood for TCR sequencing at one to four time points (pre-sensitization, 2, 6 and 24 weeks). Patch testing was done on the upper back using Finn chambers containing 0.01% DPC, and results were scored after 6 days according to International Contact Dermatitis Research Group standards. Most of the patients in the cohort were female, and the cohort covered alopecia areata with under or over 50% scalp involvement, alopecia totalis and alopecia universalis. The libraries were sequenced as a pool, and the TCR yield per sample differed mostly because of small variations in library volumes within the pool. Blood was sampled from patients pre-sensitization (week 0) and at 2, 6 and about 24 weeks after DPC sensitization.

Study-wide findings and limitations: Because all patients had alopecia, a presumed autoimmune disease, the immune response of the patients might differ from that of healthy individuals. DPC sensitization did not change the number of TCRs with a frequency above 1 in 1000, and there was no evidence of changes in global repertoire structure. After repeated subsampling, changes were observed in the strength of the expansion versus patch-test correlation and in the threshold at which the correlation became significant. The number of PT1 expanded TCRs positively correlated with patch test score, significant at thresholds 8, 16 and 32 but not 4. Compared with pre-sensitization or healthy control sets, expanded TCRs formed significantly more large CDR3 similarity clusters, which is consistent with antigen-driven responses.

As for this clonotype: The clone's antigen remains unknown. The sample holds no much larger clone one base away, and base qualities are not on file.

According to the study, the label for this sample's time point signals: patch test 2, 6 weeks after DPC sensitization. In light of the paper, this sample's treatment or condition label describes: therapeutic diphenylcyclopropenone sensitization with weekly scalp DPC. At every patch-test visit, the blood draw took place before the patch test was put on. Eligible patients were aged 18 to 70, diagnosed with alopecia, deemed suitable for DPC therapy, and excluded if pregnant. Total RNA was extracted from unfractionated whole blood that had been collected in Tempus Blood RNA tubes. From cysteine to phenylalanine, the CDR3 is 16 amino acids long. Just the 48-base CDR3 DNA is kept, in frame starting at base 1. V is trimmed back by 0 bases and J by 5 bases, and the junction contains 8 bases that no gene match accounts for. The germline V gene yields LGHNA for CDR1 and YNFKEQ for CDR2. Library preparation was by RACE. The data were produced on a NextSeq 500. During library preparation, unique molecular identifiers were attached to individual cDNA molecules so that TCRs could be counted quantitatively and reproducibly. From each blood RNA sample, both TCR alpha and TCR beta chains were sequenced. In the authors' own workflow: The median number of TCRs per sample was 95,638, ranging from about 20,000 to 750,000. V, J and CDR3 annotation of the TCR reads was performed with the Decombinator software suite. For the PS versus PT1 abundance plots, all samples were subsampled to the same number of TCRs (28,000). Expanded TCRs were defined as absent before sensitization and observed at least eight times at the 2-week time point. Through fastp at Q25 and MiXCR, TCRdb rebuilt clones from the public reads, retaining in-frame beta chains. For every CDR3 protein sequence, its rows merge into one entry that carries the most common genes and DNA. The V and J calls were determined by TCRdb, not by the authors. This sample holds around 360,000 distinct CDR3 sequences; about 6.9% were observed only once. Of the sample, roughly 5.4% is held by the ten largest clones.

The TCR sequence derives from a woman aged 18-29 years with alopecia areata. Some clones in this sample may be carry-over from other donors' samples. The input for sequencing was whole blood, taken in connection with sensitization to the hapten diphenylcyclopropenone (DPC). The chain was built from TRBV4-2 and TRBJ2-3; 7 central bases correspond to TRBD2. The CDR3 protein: CASSQDRLADRDTQYF. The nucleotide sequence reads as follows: TGTGCCAGCAGCCAAGATCGACTAGCCGACAGAGATACGCAGTATTTT.